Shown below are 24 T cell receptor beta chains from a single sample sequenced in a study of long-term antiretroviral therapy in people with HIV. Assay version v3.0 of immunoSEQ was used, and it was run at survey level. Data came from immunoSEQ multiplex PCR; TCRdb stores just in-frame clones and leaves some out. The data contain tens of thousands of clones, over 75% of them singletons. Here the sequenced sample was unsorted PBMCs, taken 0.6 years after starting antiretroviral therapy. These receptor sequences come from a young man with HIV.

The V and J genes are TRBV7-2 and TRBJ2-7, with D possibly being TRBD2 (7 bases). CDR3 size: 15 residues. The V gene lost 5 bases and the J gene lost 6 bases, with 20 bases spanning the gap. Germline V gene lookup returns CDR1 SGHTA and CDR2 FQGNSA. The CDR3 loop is CASSQAGAIGPEQYF. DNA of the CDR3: TGTGCCAGCAGCCAGGCGGGGGCGATCGGGCCCGAGCAGTACTTC.

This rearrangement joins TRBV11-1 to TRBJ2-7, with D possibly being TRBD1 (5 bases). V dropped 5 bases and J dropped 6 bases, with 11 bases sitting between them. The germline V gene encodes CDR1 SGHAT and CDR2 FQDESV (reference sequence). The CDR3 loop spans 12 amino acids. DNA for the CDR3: TGTGCCAGCAGCATAGACAGATCCGAGCAGTACTTC. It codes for CASSIDRSEQYF. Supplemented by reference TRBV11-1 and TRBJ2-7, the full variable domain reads EAEVAQSPRYKITEKSQAVAFWCDPISGHATLYWYRQILGQGPELLVQFQDESVVDDSQLPKDRFSAERLKGVDSTLKIQPAELGDSAMYLCASSIDRSEQYFGPGTRLTVT.

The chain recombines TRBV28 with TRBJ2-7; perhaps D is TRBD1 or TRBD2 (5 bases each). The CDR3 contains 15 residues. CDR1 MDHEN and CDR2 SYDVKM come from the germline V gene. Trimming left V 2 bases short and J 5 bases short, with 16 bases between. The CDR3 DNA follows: TGTGCCAGCAGTTTACCGCCCGCCCCGGGGCACGAGCAGTACTTC. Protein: CASSLPPAPGHEQYF.

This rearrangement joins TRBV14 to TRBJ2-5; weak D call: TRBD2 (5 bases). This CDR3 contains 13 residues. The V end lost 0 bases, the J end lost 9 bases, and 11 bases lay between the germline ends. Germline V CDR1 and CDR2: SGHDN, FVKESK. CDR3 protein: CASSQDLLAPQYF. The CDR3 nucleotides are TGTGCCAGCAGCCAAGATTTGCTAGCCCCCCAGTACTTC.

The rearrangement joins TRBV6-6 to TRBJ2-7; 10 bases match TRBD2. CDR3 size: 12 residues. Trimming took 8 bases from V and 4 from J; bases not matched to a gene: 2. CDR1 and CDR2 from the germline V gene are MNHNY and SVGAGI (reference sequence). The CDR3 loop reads CASSSGSYEQYF. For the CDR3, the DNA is TGTGCCAGCTCTAGCGGGAGTTACGAGCAGTACTTC.

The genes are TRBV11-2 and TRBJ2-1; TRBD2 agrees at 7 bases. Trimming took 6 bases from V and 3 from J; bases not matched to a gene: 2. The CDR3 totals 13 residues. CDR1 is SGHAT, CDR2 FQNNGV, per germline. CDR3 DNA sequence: TGTGCCAGCAGAGCGGGAAGCTACAATGAGCAGTTCTTC. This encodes CASRAGSYNEQFF.

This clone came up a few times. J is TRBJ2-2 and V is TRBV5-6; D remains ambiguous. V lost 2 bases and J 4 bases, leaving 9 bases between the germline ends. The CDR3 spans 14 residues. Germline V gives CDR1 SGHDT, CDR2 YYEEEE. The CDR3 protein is CASSFADGTGELFF. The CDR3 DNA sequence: TGTGCCAGCAGCTTTGCAGACGGCACCGGGGAGCTGTTTTTT.

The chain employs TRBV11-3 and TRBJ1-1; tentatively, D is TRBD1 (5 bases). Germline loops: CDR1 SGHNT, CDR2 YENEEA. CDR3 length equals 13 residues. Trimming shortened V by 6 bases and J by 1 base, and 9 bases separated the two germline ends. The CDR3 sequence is CASRAGSNTEAFF. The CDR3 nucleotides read TGTGCCAGCAGGGCAGGGTCGAACACTGAAGCTTTCTTT.

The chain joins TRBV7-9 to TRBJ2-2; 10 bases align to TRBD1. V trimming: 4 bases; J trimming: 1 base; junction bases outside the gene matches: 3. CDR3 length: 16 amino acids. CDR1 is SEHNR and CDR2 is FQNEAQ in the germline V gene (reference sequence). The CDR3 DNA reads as TGTGCCAGCAGCTCCCGGGACAGGGGGAACACCGGGGAGCTGTTTTTT. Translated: CASSSRDRGNTGELFF.

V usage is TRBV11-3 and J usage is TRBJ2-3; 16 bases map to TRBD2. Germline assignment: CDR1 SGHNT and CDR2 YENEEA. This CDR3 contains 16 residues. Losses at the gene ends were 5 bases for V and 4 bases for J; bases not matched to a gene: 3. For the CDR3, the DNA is TGTGCCAGCAGCCTGGGACTAGCGGGAGGGTCAGATACGCAGTATTTT. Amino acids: CASSLGLAGGSDTQYF.

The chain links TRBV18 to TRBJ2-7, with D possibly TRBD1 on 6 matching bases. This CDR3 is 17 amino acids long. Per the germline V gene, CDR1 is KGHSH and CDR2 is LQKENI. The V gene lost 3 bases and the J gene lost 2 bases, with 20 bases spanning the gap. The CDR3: CASSPFNVRTAPYEQYF. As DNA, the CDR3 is TGTGCCAGCTCACCCTTTAACGTTAGGACAGCCCCCTACGAGCAGTACTTC.

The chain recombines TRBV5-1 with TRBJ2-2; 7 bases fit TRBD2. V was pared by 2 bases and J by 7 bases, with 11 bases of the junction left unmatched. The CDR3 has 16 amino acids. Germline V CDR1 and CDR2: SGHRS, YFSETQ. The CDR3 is CASSFPPSPGGGELFF. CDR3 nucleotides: TGCGCCAGCAGCTTCCCCCCCAGTCCGGGGGGCGGGGAGCTGTTTTTT.

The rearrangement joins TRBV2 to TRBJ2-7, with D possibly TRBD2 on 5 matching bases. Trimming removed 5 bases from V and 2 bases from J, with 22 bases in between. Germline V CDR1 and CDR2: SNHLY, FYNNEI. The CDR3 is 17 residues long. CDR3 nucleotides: TGTGCCAGCAGTAGGTCCTGGACGGTCGCGGGTACCTACGAGCAGTACTTC. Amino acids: CASSRSWTVAGTYEQYF.

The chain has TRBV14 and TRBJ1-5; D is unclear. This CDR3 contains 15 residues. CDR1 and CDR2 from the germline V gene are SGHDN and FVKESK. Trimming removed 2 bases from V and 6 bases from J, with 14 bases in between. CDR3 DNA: TGTGCCAGCAGCCAATCTTCGTCGTCGGTTCAGCCCCAGCATTTT. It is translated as CASSQSSSSVQPQHF.

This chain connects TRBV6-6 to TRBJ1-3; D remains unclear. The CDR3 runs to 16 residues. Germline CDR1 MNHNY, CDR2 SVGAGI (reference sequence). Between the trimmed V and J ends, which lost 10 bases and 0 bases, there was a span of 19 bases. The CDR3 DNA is TGTGCCACCATTCCCGAGAGGAAGTCCTCTGGAAACACCATATATTTT. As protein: CATIPERKSSGNTIYF.

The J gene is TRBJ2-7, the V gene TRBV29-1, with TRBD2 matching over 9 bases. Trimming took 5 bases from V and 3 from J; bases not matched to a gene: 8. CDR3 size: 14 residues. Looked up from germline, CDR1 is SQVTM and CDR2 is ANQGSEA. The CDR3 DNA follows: TGCAGCGTTCGGACTAGCGCCCATGTCTACGAGCAGTACTTC. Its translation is CSVRTSAHVYEQYF.

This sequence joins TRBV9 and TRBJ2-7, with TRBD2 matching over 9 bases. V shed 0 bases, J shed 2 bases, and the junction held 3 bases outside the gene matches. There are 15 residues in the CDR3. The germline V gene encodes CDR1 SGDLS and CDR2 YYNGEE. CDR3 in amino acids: CASSVGAGGTYEQYF. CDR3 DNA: TGTGCCAGCAGCGTAGGAGCGGGAGGCACCTACGAGCAGTACTTC.

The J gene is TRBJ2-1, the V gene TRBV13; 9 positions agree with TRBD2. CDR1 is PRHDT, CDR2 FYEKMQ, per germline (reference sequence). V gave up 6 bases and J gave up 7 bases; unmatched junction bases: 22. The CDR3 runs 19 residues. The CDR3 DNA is TGTGCCAGCAGGCGAAACTGGCGGGAGGGCGCCCCGTCGGCGAATGAGCAGTTCTTC. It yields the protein CASRRNWREGAPSANEQFF. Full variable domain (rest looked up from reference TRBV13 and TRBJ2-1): AAGVIQSPRHLIKEKRETATLKCYPIPRHDTVYWYQQGPGQDPQFLISFYEKMQSDKGSIPDRFSAQQFSDYHSELNMSSLELGDSALYFCASRRNWREGAPSANEQFFGPGTRLTVL.

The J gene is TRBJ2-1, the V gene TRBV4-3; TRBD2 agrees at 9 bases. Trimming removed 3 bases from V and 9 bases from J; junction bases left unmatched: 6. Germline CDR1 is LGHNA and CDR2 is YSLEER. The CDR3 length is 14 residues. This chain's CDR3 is CASSQQGLAGEQFF. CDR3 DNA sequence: TGCGCCAGCAGCCAGCAGGGACTAGCAGGTGAGCAGTTCTTC.

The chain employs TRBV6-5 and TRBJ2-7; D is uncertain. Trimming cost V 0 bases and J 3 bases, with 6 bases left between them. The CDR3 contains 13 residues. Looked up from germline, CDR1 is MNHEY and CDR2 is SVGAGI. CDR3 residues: CASSYSRIYEQYF. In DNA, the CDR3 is TGTGCCAGCAGTTACTCCCGGATCTACGAGCAGTACTTC.

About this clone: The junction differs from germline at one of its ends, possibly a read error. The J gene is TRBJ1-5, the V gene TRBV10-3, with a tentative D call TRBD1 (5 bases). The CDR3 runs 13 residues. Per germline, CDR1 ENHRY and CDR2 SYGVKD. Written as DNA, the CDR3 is TGTGCCATCAATGAGGGGCCCCTTAGGCCCCAGCATTTT. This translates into CAINEGPLRPQHF.

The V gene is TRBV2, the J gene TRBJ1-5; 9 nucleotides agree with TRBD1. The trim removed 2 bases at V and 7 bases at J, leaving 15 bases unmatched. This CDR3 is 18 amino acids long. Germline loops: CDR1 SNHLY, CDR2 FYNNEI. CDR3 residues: CASSELVTGTGIDQPQHF. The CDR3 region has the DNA TGTGCCAGCAGTGAATTGGTTACCGGGACAGGGATCGACCAGCCCCAGCATTTT. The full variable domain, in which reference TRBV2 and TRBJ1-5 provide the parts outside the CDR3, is EPEVTQTPSHQVTQMGQEVILRCVPISNHLYFYWYRQILGQKVEFLVSFYNNEISEKSEIFDDQFSVERPDGSNFTLKIRSTKLEDSAMYFCASSELVTGTGIDQPQHFGDGTRLSIL.

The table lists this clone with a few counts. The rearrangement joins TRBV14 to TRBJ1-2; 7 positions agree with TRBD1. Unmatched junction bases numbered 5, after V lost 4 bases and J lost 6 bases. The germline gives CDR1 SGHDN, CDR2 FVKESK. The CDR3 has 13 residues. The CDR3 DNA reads TGTGCCAGCAGCCCCGACAGGGTGCATGGCTACACCTTC. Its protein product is CASSPDRVHGYTF.

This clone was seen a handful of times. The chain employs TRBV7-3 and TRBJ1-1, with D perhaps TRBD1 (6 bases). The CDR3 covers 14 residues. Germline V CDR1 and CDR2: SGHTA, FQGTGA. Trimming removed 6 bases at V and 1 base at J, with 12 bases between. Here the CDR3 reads CASSIRGRNTEAFF. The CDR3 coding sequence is TGTGCCAGCAGTATCAGGGGAAGGAACACTGAAGCTTTCTTT. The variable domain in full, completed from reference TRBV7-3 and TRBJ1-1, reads GAGVSQTPSNKVTEKGKYVELRCDPISGHTALYWYRQSLGQGPEFLIYFQGTGAADDSGLPNDRFFAVRPEGSVSTLKIQRTERGDSAVYLCASSIRGRNTEAFFGQGTRLTVV.